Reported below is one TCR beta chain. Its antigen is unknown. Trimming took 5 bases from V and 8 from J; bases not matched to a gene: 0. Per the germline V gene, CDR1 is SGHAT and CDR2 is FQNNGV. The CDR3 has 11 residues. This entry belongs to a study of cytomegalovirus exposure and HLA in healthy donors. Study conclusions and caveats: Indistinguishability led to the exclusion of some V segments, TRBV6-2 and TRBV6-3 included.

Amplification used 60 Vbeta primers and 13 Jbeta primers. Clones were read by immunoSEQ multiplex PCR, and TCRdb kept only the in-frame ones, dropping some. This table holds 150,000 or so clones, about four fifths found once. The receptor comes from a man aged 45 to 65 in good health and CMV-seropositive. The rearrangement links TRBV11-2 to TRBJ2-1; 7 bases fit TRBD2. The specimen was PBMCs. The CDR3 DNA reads TGTGCCAGCAGCGCGGGAGATGAGCAGTTCTTC. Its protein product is CASSAGDEQFF.